This is a list of T cell receptor beta chains from one sample in a study of shared clonotypes between healthy human individuals. Assay: immunoSEQ multiplex PCR; the TCRdb copy retains only in-frame clones and omits some. The data contain approximately 590,000 clones, roughly 95% of them singletons. Source material: naive CD8+ T cells sorted from blood. These receptors were collected from a woman in her 30s in good health. CDR3s include the opening cysteine and the closing phenylalanine or tryptophan. Each record gives: V gene, J gene, CDR3 protein.

V gene: TRBV9
J gene: TRBJ2-1
CDR3 protein: CASSVDYRDLRGEQFF

V gene: TRBV5-4
J gene: TRBJ2-5
CDR3 protein: CASSLADTQETQYF

V gene: TRBV19
J gene: TRBJ1-1
CDR3 protein: CASSIFLDRNTEAFF

V gene: TRBV27
J gene: TRBJ2-1
CDR3 protein: CASSPGLANEQFF

V gene: TRBV6-1
J gene: TRBJ2-7
CDR3 protein: CASREGDYHLSYEQYF

V gene: TRBV19
J gene: TRBJ1-5
CDR3 protein: CASSPPGGEGQPQHF

V gene: TRBV7-9
J gene: TRBJ2-1
CDR3 protein: CASSPKTSGRFREQFF

V gene: TRBV7-8
J gene: TRBJ2-3
CDR3 protein: CASRSTSGATDTQYF

V gene: TRBV29-1
J gene: TRBJ2-1
CDR3 protein: CSVHDRGYNEQFF

V gene: TRBV4-1
J gene: TRBJ2-1
CDR3 protein: CASSHEYNEQFF

V gene: TRBV27
J gene: TRBJ2-7
CDR3 protein: CASSLLGTGGDEQYF

V gene: TRBV5-8
J gene: TRBJ2-7
CDR3 protein: CASSFGEQYF

V gene: TRBV2
J gene: TRBJ2-5
CDR3 protein: CASNLERPQETQYF

V gene: TRBV4-1
J gene: TRBJ2-7
CDR3 protein: CASSPAGQGAEISYEQYF

V gene: TRBV19
J gene: TRBJ1-2
CDR3 protein: CASSIGQQGIDYGYTF

V gene: TRBV4-1
J gene: TRBJ2-2
CDR3 protein: CASSHRLAPGELFF

V gene: TRBV28
J gene: TRBJ2-7
CDR3 protein: CASSPPLAYEQYF

V gene: TRBV6-1
J gene: TRBJ2-2
CDR3 protein: CASSPLREMAGELFF

V gene: TRBV28
J gene: TRBJ2-3
CDR3 protein: CASSSGVGTDTQYF

V gene: TRBV7-9
J gene: TRBJ2-2
CDR3 protein: CASSADFGGELFF

V gene: TRBV25-1
J gene: TRBJ2-4
CDR3 protein: CASSGLAGKNIQYF

V gene: TRBV7-9
J gene: TRBJ2-3
CDR3 protein: CASSLLERGTDTQYF

V gene: TRBV6-5
J gene: TRBJ2-7
CDR3 protein: CASSLLSGLGYEQYF

V gene: TRBV28
J gene: TRBJ1-2
CDR3 protein: CASSLQNTLGYTF

V gene: TRBV27
J gene: TRBJ2-1
CDR3 protein: CASSPGVTYNEQFF

V gene: TRBV27
J gene: TRBJ2-7
CDR3 protein: CASRRNYYEQYF

V gene: TRBV27
J gene: TRBJ2-1
CDR3 protein: CASSSTETYNEQFF

V gene: TRBV27
J gene: TRBJ2-7
CDR3 protein: CASSRDSDSYEQYF

V gene: TRBV11-2
J gene: TRBJ2-3
CDR3 protein: CASSLGALDTQYF

V gene: TRBV7-2
J gene: TRBJ2-5
CDR3 protein: CASSFTETQYF

V gene: TRBV5-6
J gene: TRBJ1-5
CDR3 protein: CASSLTGAGTTNQPQHF

V gene: TRBV19
J gene: TRBJ1-3
CDR3 protein: CASSIVTGPNSGNTIYF

V gene: TRBV13
J gene: TRBJ1-3
CDR3 protein: CASSFRGEDTIYF

V gene: TRBV7-8
J gene: TRBJ2-1
CDR3 protein: CASSLVASGTYNEQFF

V gene: TRBV4-1
J gene: TRBJ1-1
CDR3 protein: CASSQAGTGFSEAFF

V gene: TRBV4-1
J gene: TRBJ2-7
CDR3 protein: CASSVGTGAYEQYF

V gene: TRBV28
J gene: TRBJ2-7
CDR3 protein: CASSSTAEVFGYEQYF

V gene: TRBV4-1
J gene: TRBJ2-6
CDR3 protein: CASSTRLGSGANVLTF

V gene: TRBV27
J gene: TRBJ2-7
CDR3 protein: CASSFGTSGVYEQYF

V gene: TRBV10-2
J gene: TRBJ2-1
CDR3 protein: CASSETSPGGQFF

V gene: TRBV7-9
J gene: TRBJ1-3
CDR3 protein: CASSSYPDRSSGNTIYF

V gene: TRBV28
J gene: TRBJ1-2
CDR3 protein: CASSFERSYGYTF

V gene: TRBV7-9
J gene: TRBJ2-1
CDR3 protein: CASRLAASYNEQFF

V gene: TRBV14
J gene: TRBJ1-2
CDR3 protein: CASSQGVRDGYTF

V gene: TRBV2
J gene: TRBJ2-4
CDR3 protein: CASINYLGDKNIQYF

V gene: TRBV5-6
J gene: TRBJ1-2
CDR3 protein: CASSDRGGYGYTF

V gene: TRBV12-1
J gene: TRBJ2-7
CDR3 protein: CASSSRGLRTYEQYF

V gene: TRBV19
J gene: TRBJ1-1
CDR3 protein: CASSISTAPNTEAFF

V gene: TRBV7-3
J gene: TRBJ2-3
CDR3 protein: CASSDSGRRVDTQYF

V gene: TRBV13
J gene: TRBJ2-7
CDR3 protein: CASSLRGAGADYEQYF

V gene: TRBV27
J gene: TRBJ2-3
CDR3 protein: CASSATLGVGQDTQYF

V gene: TRBV28
J gene: TRBJ2-3
CDR3 protein: CASSSGLAGEEADTQYF

V gene: TRBV7-6
J gene: TRBJ2-7
CDR3 protein: CASSLDWQGYEQYF

V gene: TRBV28
J gene: TRBJ2-3
CDR3 protein: CASNGRSTDTQYF

V gene: TRBV29-1
J gene: TRBJ2-6
CDR3 protein: CSATTGSSGANVLTF

V gene: TRBV25-1
J gene: TRBJ1-2
CDR3 protein: CASSVGYGYTF

V gene: TRBV13
J gene: TRBJ1-4
CDR3 protein: CASSTGTGLEKLFF

V gene: TRBV5-5
J gene: TRBJ2-2
CDR3 protein: CASSLAGPPTGELFF

V gene: TRBV28
J gene: TRBJ1-2
CDR3 protein: CASMDTLYGYTF